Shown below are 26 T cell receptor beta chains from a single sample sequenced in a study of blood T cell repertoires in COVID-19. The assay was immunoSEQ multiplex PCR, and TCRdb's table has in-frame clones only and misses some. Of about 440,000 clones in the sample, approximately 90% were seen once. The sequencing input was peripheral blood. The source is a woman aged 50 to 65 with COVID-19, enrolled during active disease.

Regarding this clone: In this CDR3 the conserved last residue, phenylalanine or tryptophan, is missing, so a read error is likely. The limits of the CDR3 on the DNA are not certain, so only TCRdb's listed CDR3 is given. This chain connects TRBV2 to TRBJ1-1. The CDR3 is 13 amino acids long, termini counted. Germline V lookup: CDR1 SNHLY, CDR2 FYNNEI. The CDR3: CASSERAGGATLS.

The CDR3 loop is CASSPGGLREGTEAFF. Here the CDR3 DNA reads TGCGCCAGCAGCCCGGGAGGCCTCCGAGAGGGCACTGAAGCTTTCTTT. This chain joins TRBV5-1 and TRBJ1-1; no definite D call. Germline V gene lookup returns CDR1 SGHRS and CDR2 YFSETQ. V lost 4 bases and J 4 bases, leaving 20 bases between the germline ends. This CDR3 comprises 16 residues.

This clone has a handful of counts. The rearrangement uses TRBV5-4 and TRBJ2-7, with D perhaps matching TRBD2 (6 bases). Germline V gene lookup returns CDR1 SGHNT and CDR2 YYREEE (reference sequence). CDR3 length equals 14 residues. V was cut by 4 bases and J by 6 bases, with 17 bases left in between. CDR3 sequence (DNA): TGTGCCAGCAGCCCCCAGACATTCGGGGGCGAGCAGTACTTC. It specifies CASSPQTFGGEQYF.

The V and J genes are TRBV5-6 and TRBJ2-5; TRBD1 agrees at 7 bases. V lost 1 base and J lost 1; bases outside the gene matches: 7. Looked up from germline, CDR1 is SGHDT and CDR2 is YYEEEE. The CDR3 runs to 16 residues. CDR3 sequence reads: CASSLYPGQSQETQYF. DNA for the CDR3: TGTGCCAGCAGCTTGTATCCGGGACAGTCCCAAGAGACCCAGTACTTC.

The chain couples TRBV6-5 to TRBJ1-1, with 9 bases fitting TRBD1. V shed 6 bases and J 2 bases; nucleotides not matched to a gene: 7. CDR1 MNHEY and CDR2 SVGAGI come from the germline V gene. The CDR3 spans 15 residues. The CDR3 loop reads CASRLRDRANTEAFF. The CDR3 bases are TGTGCCAGCAGACTCCGGGACAGGGCAAACACTGAAGCTTTCTTT.

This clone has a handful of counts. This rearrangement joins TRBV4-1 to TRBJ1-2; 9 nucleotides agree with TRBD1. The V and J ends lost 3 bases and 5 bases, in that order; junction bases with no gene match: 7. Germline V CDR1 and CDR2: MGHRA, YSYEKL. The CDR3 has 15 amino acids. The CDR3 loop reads CASSHLQGAGYGYTF. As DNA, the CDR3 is TGCGCCAGCAGCCACCTACAGGGGGCGGGGTATGGCTACACCTTC.

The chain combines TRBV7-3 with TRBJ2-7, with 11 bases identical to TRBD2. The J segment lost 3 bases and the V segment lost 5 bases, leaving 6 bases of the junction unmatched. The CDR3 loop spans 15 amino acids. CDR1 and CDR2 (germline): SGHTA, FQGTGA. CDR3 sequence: CASSVLAGAVYEQYF. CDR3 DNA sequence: TGTGCCAGCAGCGTACTAGCGGGGGCCGTCTACGAGCAGTACTTC.

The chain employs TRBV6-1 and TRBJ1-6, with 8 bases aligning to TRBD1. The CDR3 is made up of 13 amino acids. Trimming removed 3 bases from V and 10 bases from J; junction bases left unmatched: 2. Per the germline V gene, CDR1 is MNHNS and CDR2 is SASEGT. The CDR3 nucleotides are TGTGCCAGCAGTGAGACAGGGGTCTCACCCCTCCACTTT. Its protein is CASSETGVSPLHF.

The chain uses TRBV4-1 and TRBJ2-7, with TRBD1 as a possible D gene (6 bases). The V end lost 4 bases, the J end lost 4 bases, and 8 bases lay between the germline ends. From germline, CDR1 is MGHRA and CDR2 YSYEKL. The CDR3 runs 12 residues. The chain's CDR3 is CASSLQGYEQYF. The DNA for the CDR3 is TGCGCCAGCAGCCTTCAGGGGTACGAGCAGTACTTC.

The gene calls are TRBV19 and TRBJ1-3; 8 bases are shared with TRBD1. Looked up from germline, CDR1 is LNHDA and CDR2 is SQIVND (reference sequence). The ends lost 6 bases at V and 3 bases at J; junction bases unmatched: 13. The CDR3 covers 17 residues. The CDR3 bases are TGTGCCAGTAGAGGAGGAAGCAGGGGGCTCTATGGAAACACCATATATTTT. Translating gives CASRGGSRGLYGNTIYF.

CDR3 protein: CASSLDTGGLTGELFF. The CDR3 bases are TGTGCCAGCAGCTTGGATACTGGGGGCCTTACCGGGGAGCTGTTTTTT. The chain uses TRBV5-8 and TRBJ2-2; tentative D call: TRBD1 (6 bases). Per germline, CDR1 SGHTS and CDR2 YDEGEE. The V and J ends lost 0 bases and 5 bases respectively, with 14 bases between them. The CDR3 is 16 residues long.

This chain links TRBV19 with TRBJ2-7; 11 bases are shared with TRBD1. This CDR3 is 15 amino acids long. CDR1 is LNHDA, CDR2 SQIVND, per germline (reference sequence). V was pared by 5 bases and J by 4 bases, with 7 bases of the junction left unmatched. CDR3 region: CASSRTGGVFYEQYF. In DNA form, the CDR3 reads TGTGCCAGTAGTCGGACAGGGGGCGTTTTTTACGAGCAGTACTTC.

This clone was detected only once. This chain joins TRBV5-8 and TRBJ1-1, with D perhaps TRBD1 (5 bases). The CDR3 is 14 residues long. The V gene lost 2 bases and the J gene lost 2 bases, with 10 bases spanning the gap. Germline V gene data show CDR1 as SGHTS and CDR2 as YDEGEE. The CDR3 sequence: CASSFQGGNTEAFF. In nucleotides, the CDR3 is TGTGCCAGCAGCTTCCAGGGTGGTAACACTGAAGCTTTCTTT.

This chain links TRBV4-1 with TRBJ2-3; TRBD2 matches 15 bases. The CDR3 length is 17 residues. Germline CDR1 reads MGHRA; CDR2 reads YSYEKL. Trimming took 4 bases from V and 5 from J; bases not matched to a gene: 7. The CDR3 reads CASSLPGLAGGEDTQYF. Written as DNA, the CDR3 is TGCGCCAGCAGCCTACCGGGACTAGCGGGGGGAGAAGATACGCAGTATTTT.

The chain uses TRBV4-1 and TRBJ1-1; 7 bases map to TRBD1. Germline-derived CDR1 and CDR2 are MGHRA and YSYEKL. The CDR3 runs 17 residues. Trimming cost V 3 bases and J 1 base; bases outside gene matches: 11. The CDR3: CASSQGLTWTGNTEAFF. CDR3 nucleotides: TGCGCCAGCAGCCAGGGGTTGACATGGACAGGGAACACTGAAGCTTTCTTT.

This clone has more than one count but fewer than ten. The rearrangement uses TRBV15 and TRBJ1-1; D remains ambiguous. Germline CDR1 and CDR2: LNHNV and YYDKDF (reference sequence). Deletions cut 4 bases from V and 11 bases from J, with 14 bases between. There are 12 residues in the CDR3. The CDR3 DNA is TGTGCCACCAGCACCCAAGAGAGCAGGGCTTTCTTT. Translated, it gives CATSTQESRAFF.

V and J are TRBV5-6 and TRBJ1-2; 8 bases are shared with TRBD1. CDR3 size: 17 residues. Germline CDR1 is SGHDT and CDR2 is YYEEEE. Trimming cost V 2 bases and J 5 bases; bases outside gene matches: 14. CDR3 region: CASSLLDRGGEGYGYTF. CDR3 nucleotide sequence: TGTGCCAGCAGCTTACTAGACAGGGGAGGTGAAGGGTATGGCTACACCTTC.

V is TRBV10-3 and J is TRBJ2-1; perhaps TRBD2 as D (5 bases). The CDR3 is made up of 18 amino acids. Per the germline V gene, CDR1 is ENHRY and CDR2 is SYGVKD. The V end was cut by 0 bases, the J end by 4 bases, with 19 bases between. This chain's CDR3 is CAISESNLGRGSYNEQFF. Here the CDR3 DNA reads TGTGCCATCAGTGAGTCGAATCTCGGCCGAGGGTCTTACAATGAGCAGTTCTTC.

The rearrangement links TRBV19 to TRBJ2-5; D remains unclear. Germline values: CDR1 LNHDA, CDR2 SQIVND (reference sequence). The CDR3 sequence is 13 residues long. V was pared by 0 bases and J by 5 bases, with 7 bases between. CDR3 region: CASSIDGRETQYF. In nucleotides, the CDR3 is TGTGCCAGTAGTATAGACGGTCGGGAGACCCAGTACTTC.

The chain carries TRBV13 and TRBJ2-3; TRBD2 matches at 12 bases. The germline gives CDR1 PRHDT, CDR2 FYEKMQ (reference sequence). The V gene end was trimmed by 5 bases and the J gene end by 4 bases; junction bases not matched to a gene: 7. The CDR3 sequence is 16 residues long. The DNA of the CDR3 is TGTGCCAGCAGCCGCCCGACTAGCGGGGGAGCAGATACGCAGTATTTT. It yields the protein CASSRPTSGGADTQYF. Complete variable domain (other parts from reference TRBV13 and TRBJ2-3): AAGVIQSPRHLIKEKRETATLKCYPIPRHDTVYWYQQGPGQDPQFLISFYEKMQSDKGSIPDRFSAQQFSDYHSELNMSSLELGDSALYFCASSRPTSGGADTQYFGPGTRLTVL.

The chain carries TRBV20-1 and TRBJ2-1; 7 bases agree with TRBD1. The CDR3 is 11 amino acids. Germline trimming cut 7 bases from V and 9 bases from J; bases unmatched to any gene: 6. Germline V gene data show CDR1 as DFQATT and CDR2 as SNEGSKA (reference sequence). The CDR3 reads CSVSAGGEQFF. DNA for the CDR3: TGCAGTGTCTCCGCAGGGGGTGAGCAGTTCTTC.

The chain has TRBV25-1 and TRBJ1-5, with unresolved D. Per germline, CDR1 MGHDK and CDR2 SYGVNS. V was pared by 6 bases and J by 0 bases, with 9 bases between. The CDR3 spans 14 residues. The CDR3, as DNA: TGTGCCAGCAGAAGGTCGGGTAGCAATCAGCCCCAGCATTTT. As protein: CASRRSGSNQPQHF.

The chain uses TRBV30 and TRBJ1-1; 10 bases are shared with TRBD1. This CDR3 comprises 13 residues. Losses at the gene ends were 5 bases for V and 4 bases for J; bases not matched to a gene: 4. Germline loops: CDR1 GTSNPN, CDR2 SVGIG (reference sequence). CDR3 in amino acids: CAWDGQGGTEAFF. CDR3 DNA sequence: TGTGCCTGGGACGGACAGGGGGGCACTGAAGCTTTCTTT. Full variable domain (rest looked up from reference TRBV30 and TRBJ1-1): SQTIHQWPATLVQPVGSPLSLECTVEGTSNPNLYWYRQAAGRGLQLLFYSVGIGQISSEVPQNLSASRPQDRQFILSSKKLLLSDSGFYLCAWDGQGGTEAFFGQGTRLTVV.

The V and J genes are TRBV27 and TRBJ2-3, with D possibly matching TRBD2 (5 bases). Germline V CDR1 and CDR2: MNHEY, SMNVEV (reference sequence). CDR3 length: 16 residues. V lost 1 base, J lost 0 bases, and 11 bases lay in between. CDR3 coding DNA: TGTGCCAGCAGTTTATATGGCGGGCTAAGCACAGATACGCAGTATTTT. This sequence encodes CASSLYGGLSTDTQYF.

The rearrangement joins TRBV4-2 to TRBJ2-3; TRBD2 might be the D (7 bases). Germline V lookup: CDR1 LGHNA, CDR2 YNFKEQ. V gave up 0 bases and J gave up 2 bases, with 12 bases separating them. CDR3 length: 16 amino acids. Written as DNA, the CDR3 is TGTGCCAGCAGCCAAGAGGGCGGGGGCTTCACAGATACGCAGTATTTT. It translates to CASSQEGGGFTDTQYF.

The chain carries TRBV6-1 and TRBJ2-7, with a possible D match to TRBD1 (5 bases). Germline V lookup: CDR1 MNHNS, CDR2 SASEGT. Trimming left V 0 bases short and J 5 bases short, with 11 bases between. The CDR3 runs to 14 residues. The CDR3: CASSEAQGSNEQYF. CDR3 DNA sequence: TGTGCCAGCAGTGAAGCGCAGGGAAGCAACGAGCAGTACTTC.